A single sample gave rise to the 5 T cell receptor beta chains below, sequenced in a study of T cells in Graves' hyperthyroidism and ophthalmopathy. TCR beta CDR3 region amplification was performed from RNA transcripts. During a first-round RT-PCR of the TCR CDR3, the HTBI primer set was used. TCRdb re-called the multiplex PCR reads with MiXCR, one entry per CDR3 protein. The sample consists of 500,000 or so distinct CDR3 sequences, roughly 15% of them appearing once. The sample was blood. The receptor set was obtained from a woman between 25 and 40 years old with Graves' ophthalmopathy.

J is TRBJ2-1 and V is TRBV5-1; 7 bases line up with TRBD2. The germline CDR1 and CDR2 sequences are SGHRS and YFSETQ. Trimming removed 0 bases from V and 5 bases from J; junction bases left unmatched: 5. CDR3 length: 15 amino acids. The CDR3 DNA follows: TGCGCCAGCAGCTTGGTCGGGGGGAAAAACAATGAGCAGTTCTTC. Its protein is CASSLVGGKNNEQFF. The full variable domain, its missing parts supplied by reference TRBV5-1 and TRBJ2-1, is KAGVTQTPRYLIKTRGQQVTLSCSPISGHRSVSWYQQTPGQGLQFLFEYFSETQRNKGNFPGRFSGRQFSNSRSEMNVSTLELGDSALYLCASSLVGGKNNEQFFGPGTRLTVL.

In this sample, this clonotype turned up a few times. This chain's CDR3 is CATSDSGTTPGELFF. CDR3 DNA sequence: TGTGCCACCAGTGATTCCGGGACTACGCCCGGGGAGCTGTTTTTT. This chain joins TRBV24-1 and TRBJ2-2, with 7 nucleotides matching TRBD2. The CDR3 length is 15 residues. The ends lost 2 bases at V and 6 bases at J; junction bases unmatched: 5. Germline CDR1 KGHDR, CDR2 SFDVKD.

This clonotype was counted only a few times. The rearrangement uses TRBV28 and TRBJ1-1; the D gene is possibly TRBD1 (5 bases). The CDR3 consists of 14 residues. V was cut by 2 bases and J by 4 bases, with 11 bases left in between. In germline, CDR1 is MDHEN, CDR2 SYDVKM. The chain's CDR3 is CASSLRGHVTEAFF. CDR3 nucleotides: TGTGCCAGCAGTTTAAGGGGTCATGTCACTGAAGCTTTCTTT.

The table lists this clonotype with many counts. This chain joins TRBV28 and TRBJ1-1, with TRBD1 matching 9 bases. The CDR3 spans 15 residues. Unmatched junction bases numbered 4, after V lost 5 bases and J lost 0 bases. Germline CDR1 MDHEN, CDR2 SYDVKM. CDR3 amino acids: CASSLGDRVNTEAFF. CDR3 nucleotides: TGTGCCAGCAGTCTTGGGGACAGGGTGAACACTGAAGCTTTCTTT.

This clonotype showed up just a few times. This chain joins TRBV5-6 and TRBJ1-1; D is unclear. Germline V CDR1 and CDR2: SGHDT, YYEEEE. The CDR3 is 13 residues long. V dropped 2 bases and J dropped 3 bases, with 8 bases sitting between them. The CDR3 region is CASSFGEYTEAFF. DNA of the CDR3: TGTGCCAGCAGCTTTGGGGAGTACACTGAAGCTTTCTTT. Together with reference TRBV5-6 and TRBJ1-1, the CDR3 gives the full variable domain: DAGVTQSPTHLIKTRGQQVTLRCSPKSGHDTVSWYQQALGQGPQFIFQYYEEEERQRGNFPDRFSGHQFPNYSSELNVNALLLGDSALYLCASSFGEYTEAFFGQGTRLTVV.